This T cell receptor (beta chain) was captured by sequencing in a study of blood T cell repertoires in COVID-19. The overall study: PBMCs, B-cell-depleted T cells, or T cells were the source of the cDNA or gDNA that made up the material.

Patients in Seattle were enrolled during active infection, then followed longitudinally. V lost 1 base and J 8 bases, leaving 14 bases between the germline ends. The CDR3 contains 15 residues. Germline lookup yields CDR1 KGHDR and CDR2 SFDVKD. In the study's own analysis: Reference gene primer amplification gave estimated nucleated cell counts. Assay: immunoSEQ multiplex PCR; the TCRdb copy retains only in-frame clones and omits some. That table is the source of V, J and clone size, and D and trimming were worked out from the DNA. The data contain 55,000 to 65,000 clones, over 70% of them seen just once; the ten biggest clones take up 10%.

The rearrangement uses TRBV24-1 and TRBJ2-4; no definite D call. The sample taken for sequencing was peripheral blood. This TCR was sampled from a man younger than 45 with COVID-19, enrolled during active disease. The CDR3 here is CATSDFRVYPHIQYF. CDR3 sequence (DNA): TGTGCCACCAGTGATTTCCGAGTATACCCGCACATTCAGTACTTC.